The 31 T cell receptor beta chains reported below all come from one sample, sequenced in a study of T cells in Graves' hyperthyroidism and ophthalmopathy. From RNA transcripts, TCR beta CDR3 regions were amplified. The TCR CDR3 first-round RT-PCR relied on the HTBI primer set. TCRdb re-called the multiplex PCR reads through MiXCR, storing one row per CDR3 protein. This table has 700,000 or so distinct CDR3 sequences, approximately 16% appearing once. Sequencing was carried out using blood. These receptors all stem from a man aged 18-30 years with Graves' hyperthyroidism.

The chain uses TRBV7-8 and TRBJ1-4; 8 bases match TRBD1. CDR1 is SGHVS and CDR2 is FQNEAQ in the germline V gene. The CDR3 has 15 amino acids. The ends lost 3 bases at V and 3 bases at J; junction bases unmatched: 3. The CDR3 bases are TGTGCCAGCAGCTTCCAGGGGGCCTCTAATGAAAAACTGTTTTTT. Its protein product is CASSFQGASNEKLFF.

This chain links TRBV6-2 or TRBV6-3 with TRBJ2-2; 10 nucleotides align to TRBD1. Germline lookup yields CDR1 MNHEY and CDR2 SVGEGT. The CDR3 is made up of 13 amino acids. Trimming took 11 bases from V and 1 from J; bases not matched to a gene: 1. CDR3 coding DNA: TGTGCCGGACAGGGGGTGAACACCGGGGAGCTGTTTTTT. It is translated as CAGQGVNTGELFF.

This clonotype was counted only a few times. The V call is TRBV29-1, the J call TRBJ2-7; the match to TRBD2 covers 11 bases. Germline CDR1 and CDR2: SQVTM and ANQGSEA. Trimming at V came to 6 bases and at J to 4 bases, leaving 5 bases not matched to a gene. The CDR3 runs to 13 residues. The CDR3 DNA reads TGCAGCGTCGCACTAGCGGGAGAGTACGAGCAGTACTTC. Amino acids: CSVALAGEYEQYF.

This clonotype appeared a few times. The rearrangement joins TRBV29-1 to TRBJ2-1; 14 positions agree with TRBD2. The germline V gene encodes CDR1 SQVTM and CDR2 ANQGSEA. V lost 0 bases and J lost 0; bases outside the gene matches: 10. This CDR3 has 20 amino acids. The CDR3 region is CSVEDAWTSGRSSSYNEQFF. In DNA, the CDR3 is TGCAGCGTTGAAGATGCCTGGACTAGCGGGAGGTCAAGCTCCTACAATGAGCAGTTCTTC.

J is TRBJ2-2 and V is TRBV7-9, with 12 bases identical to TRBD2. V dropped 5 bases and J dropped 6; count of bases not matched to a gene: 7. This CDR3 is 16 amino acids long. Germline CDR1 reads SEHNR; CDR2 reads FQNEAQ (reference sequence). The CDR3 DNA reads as TGTGCCAGCAGCACCAGACTAGCGGGAGTGTCCGGGGAGCTGTTTTTT. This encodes CASSTRLAGVSGELFF.

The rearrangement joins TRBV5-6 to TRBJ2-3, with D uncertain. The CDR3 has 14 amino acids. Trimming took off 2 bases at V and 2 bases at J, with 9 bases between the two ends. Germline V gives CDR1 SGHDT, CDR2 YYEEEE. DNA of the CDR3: TGTGCCAGCAGCTTAGGGCAGTACACAGATACGCAGTATTTT. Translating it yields CASSLGQYTDTQYF. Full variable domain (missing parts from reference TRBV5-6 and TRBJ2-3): DAGVTQSPTHLIKTRGQQVTLRCSPKSGHDTVSWYQQALGQGPQFIFQYYEEEERQRGNFPDRFSGHQFPNYSSELNVNALLLGDSALYLCASSLGQYTDTQYFGPGTRLTVL.

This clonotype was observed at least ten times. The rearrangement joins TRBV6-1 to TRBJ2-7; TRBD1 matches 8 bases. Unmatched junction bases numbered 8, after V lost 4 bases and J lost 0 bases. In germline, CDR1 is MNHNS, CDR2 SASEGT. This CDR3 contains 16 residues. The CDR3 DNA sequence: TGTGCCAGCAGTGTGCTAAGCGGACAGGGCTCCTACGAGCAGTACTTC. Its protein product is CASSVLSGQGSYEQYF.

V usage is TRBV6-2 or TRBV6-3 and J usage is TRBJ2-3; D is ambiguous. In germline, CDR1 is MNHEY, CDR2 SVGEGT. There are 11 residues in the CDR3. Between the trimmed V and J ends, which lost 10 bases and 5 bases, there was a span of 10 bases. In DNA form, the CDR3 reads TGTGCCACCTCCTCGGGAGATACGCAGTATTTT. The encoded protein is CATSSGDTQYF.

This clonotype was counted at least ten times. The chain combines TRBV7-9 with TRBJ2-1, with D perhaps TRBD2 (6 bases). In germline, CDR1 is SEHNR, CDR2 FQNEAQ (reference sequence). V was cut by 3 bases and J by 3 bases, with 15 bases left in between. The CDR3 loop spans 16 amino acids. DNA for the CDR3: TGTGCCAGCAGCTTTGCGGCCGGGAGAAGCTACAATGAGCAGTTCTTC. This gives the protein CASSFAAGRSYNEQFF.

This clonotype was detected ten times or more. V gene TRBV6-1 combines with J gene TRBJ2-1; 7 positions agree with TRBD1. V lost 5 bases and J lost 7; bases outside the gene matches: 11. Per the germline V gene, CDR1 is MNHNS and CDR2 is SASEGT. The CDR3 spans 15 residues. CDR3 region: CASSLDRVGWNEQFF. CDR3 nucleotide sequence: TGTGCCAGCAGTCTAGACAGGGTCGGGTGGAATGAGCAGTTCTTC.

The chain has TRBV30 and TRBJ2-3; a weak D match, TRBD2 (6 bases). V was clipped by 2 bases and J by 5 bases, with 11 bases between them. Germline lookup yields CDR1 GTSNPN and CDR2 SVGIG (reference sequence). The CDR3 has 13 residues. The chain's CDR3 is CAWSIGGKDTQYF. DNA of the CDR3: TGTGCCTGGAGTATCGGGGGTAAAGATACGCAGTATTTT.

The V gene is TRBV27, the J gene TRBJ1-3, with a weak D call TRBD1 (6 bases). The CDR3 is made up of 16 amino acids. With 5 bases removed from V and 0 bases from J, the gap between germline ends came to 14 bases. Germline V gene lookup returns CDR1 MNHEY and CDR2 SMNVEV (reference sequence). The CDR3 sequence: CASSPEGGGSGNTIYF. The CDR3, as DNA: TGTGCCAGCAGTCCAGAGGGGGGGGGCTCTGGAAACACCATATATTTT.

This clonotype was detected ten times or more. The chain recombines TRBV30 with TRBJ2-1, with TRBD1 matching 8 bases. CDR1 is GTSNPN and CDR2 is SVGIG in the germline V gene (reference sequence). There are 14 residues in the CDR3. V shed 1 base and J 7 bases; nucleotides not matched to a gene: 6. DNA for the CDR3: TGTGCCTGGAGTGGACAGGGGATTGGTAATGAGCAGTTCTTC. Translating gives CAWSGQGIGNEQFF. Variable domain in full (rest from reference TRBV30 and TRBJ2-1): SQTIHQWPATLVQPVGSPLSLECTVEGTSNPNLYWYRQAAGRGLQLLFYSVGIGQISSEVPQNLSASRPQDRQFILSSKKLLLSDSGFYLCAWSGQGIGNEQFFGPGTRLTVL.

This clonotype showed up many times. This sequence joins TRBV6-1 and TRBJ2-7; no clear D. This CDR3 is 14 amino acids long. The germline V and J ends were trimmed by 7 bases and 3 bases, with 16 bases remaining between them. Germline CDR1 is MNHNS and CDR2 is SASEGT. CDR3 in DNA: TGTGCCAGCACCCGGGCAACACGGTACTACGAGCAGTACTTC. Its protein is CASTRATRYYEQYF.

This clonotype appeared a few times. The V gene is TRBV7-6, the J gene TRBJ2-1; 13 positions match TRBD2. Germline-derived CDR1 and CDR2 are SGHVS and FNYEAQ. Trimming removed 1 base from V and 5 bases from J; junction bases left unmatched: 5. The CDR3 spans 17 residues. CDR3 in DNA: TGTGCCAGCAGCTTAGGGACTAGCGGGAGTGTGAACAATGAGCAGTTCTTC. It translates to CASSLGTSGSVNNEQFF.

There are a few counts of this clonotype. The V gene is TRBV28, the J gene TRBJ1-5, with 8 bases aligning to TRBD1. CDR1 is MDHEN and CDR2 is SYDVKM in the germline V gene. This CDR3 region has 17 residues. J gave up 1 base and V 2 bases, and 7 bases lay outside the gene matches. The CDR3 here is CASSLGAGGSSNQPQHF. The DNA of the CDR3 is TGTGCCAGCAGTTTAGGAGCAGGGGGCAGCAGCAATCAGCCCCAGCATTTT.

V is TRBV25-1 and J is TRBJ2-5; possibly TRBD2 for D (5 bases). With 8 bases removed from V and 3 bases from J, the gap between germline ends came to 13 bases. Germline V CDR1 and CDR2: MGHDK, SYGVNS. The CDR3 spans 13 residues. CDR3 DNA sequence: TGTGCCAGCCAACCCTCGGAGGAAGAGACCCAGTACTTC. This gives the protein CASQPSEEETQYF.

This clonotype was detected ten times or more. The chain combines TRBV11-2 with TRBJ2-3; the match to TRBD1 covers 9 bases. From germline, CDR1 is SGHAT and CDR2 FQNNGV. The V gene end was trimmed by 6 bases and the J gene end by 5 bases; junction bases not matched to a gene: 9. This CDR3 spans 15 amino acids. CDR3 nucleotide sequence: TGTGCCAGCAGACGCCAGGGACAGGGATTAGATACGCAGTATTTT. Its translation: CASRRQGQGLDTQYF.

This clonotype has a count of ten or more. CDR3 coding DNA: TGCAGCGCAAAAGCGGGGCACACCTACAATGAGCAGTTCTTC. This sequence encodes CSAKAGHTYNEQFF. The chain uses TRBV29-1 and TRBJ2-1, with TRBD2 identical over 7 bases. CDR3 length equals 14 residues. Germline values: CDR1 SQVTM, CDR2 ANQGSEA. The V and J ends lost 7 bases and 2 bases, in that order; junction bases with no gene match: 8.

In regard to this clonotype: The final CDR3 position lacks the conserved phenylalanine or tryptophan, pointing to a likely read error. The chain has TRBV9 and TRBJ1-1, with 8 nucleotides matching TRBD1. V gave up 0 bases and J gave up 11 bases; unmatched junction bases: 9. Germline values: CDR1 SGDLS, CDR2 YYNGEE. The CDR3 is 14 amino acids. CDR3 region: CASSVGTGSVGAFL. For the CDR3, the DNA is TGTGCCAGCAGCGTAGGGACAGGGTCGGTAGGGGCTTTCCTT.

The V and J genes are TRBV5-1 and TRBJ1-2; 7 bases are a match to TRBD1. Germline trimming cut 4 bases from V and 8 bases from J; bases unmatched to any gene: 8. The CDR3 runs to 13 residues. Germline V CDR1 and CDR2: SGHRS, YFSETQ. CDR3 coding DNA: TGCGCCAGCAGCCTGCATGAGGGGGCCGGCTACACCTTC. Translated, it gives CASSLHEGAGYTF.

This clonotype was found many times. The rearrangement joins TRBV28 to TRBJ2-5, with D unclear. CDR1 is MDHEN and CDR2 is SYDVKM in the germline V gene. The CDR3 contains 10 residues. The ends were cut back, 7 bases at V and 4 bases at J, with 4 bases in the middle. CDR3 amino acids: CASMRETQYF. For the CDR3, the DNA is TGTGCCAGCATGAGAGAGACCCAGTACTTC. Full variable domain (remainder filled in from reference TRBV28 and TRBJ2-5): DVKVTQSSRYLVKRTGEKVFLECVQDMDHENMFWYRQDPGLGLRLIYFSYDVKMKEKGDIPEGYSVSREKKERFSLILESASTNQTSMYLCASMRETQYFGPGTRLLVL.

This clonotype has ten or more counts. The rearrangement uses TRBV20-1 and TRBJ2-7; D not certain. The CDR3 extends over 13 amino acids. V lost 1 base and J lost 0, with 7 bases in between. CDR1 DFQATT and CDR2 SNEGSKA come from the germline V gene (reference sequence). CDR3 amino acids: CSARGANSYEQYF. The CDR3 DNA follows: TGCAGTGCTAGAGGGGCTAACTCCTACGAGCAGTACTTC.

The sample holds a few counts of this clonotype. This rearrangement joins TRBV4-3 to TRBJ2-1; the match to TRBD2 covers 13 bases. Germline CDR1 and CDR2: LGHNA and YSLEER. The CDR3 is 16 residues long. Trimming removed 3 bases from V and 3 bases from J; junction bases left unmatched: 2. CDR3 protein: CASSHGLAGDYNEQFF. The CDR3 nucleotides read TGCGCCAGCAGCCACGGACTAGCGGGAGACTACAATGAGCAGTTCTTC.

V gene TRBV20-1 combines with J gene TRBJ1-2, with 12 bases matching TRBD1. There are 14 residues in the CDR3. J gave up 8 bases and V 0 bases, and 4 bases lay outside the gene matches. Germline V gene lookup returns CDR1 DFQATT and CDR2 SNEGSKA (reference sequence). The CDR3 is CSAREGQGAGGYTF. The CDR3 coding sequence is TGCAGTGCTAGAGAGGGACAGGGGGCAGGAGGCTACACCTTC.

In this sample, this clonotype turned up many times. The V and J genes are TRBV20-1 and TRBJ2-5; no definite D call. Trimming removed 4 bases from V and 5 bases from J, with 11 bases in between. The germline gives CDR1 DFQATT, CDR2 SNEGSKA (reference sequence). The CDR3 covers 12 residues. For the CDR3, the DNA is TGCAGTGCTACTAGGTCCAGGGAGACCCAGTACTTC. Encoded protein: CSATRSRETQYF.

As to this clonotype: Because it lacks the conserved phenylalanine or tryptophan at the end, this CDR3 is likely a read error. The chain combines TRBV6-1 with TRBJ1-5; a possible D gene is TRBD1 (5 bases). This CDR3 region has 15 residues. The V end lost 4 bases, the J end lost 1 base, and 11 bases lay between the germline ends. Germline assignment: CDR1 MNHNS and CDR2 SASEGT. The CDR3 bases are TGTGCCAGCAGTGCCCCCGCAGGGAGCAATCAGCCCCAGCATCTT. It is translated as CASSAPAGSNQPQHL.

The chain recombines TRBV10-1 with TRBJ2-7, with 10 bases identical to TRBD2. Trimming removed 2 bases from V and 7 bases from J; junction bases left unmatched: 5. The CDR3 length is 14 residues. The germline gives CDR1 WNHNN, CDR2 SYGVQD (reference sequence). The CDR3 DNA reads TGCGCCAGCAGTGAGGGGCTAGCGGGAGAAGAGCAGTACTTC. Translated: CASSEGLAGEEQYF.

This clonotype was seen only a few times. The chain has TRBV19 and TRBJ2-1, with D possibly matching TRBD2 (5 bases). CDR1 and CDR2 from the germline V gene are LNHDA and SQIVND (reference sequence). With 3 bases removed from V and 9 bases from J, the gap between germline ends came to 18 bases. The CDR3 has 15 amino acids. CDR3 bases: TGTGCCAGTAGTATTGTCGGAGTCGCTAGCAGTGAGCAGTTCTTC. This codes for CASSIVGVASSEQFF.

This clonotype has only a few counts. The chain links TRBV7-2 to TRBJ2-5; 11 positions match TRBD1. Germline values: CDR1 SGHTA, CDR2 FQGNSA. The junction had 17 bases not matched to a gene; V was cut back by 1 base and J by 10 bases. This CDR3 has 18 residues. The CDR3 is CASSLGLSGQGATEDQYF. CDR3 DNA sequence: TGTGCCAGCAGCTTAGGATTATCCGGACAGGGGGCTACCGAGGACCAGTACTTC. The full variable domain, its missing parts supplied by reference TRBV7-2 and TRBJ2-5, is GAGVSQSPSNKVTEKGKDVELRCDPISGHTALYWYRQSLGQGLEFLIYFQGNSAPDKSGLPSDRFSAERTGGSVSTLTIQRTQQEDSAVYLCASSLGLSGQGATEDQYFGPGTRLLVL.

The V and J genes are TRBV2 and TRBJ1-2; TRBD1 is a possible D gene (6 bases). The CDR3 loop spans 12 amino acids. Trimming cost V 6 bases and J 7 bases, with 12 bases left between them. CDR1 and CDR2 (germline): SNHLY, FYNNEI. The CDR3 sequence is CASSSGVPGYTF. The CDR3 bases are TGTGCCAGCAGCTCAGGGGTGCCTGGCTACACCTTC.